A selection of T cell receptor beta chains follows, all from one sample in a study of T-cell memory formation after mild COVID-19. MiXCR, run by TCRdb on the 5' RACE reads, gives a single entry per CDR3 protein. Of 350,000 to 450,000 distinct CDR3 sequences in the sample, 13% to 15% were seen once. The sequenced sample consisted of PBMCs or a T cell subset sorted from them (not recorded which). The source is a man between 18 and 35 years old who had mild COVID-19 (a few samples of this study predate the infection). Cell type and time point are not known. CDR3s include the opening cysteine and the closing phenylalanine or tryptophan. Each record gives: J gene, V gene, clone size, D gene, CDR3 DNA, CDR3 protein. The D gene is left open where the match is weak. Size is stated for part of the rows, as once, few or many counts, or as a class when the clone is expanded.

j_call: TRBJ2-7
v_call: TRBV5-1
clone_size: .
d_call: TRBD1
cdr3_nt: TGCGCCAGCAGCCAGCCTCCGGGACAGGGGCCCTACGAGCAGTACTTC
cdr3_aa: CASSQPPGQGPYEQYF

j_call: TRBJ2-7
v_call: TRBV5-6
clone_size: few
d_call: .
cdr3_nt: TGTGCCAGCAGCTTCGGTTTCCCCTACGAGCAGTACTTC
cdr3_aa: CASSFGFPYEQYF

j_call: TRBJ1-5
v_call: TRBV6-6
clone_size: few
d_call: .
cdr3_nt: TGTGCCAGCAGGGGCCTCGGGACTAATAGCAATCAGCCCCAGCATTTT
cdr3_aa: CASRGLGTNSNQPQHF

j_call: TRBJ1-1
v_call: TRBV7-6
clone_size: .
d_call: .
cdr3_nt: TGTGCCAGCAGCTTAAACCCTCCCGGACTGAACACTGAAGCTTTCTTT
cdr3_aa: CASSLNPPGLNTEAFF

j_call: TRBJ2-4
v_call: TRBV4-2
clone_size: .
d_call: .
cdr3_nt: TGTGCCAGCACCGACACTTTAGCCAAAAACATTCAGTACTTC
cdr3_aa: CASTDTLAKNIQYF

j_call: TRBJ2-7
v_call: TRBV4-1
clone_size: few
d_call: TRBD1
cdr3_nt: TGCGCCAGCAGCTTAAGTTGGACAGGGGGGGCAATCGACGAGCAGTACTTC
cdr3_aa: CASSLSWTGGAIDEQYF

j_call: TRBJ2-1
v_call: TRBV6-5
clone_size: few
d_call: TRBD1
cdr3_nt: TGTGCCAGCAGTTACGCAACAGGGGGCGCGCAGTTCTTC
cdr3_aa: CASSYATGGAQFF

j_call: TRBJ1-1
v_call: TRBV12-5
clone_size: many
d_call: .
cdr3_nt: TGTGCTAGTGGGCCCGGGACCCCTGTTAACACTGAAGCTTTCTTT
cdr3_aa: CASGPGTPVNTEAFF

j_call: TRBJ2-4
v_call: TRBV6-1
clone_size: few
d_call: .
cdr3_nt: TGTGCCGGCGGCGGGCAGGACATTCTAGCCAAAAACATTCAGTACTTC
cdr3_aa: CAGGGQDILAKNIQYF

j_call: TRBJ2-5
v_call: TRBV18
clone_size: few
d_call: .
cdr3_nt: TGTGCCAGCTCACCCCGACAGGCCTTGGGGGAGACCCAGTACTTC
cdr3_aa: CASSPRQALGETQYF

j_call: TRBJ2-3
v_call: TRBV5-1
clone_size: few
d_call: TRBD1
cdr3_nt: TGCGCCAGCAGCCAGCAACAGGGGGCAGATACGCAGTATTTT
cdr3_aa: CASSQQQGADTQYF

j_call: TRBJ2-5
v_call: TRBV4-3
clone_size: .
d_call: TRBD1
cdr3_nt: TGCGCCAGCAGCCAAGGGGGACAGGGGGAGACCCAGTACTTC
cdr3_aa: CASSQGGQGETQYF

j_call: TRBJ2-1
v_call: TRBV20-1
clone_size: many
d_call: TRBD1
cdr3_nt: TGCAGTGCTAGGGACCGGACAGGTCCCTACAATGAGCAGTTCTTC
cdr3_aa: CSARDRTGPYNEQFF

j_call: TRBJ2-7
v_call: TRBV20-1
clone_size: .
d_call: TRBD1
cdr3_nt: TGCAGTGCTAGAGAAAAAGGGGGCCGTTACGAGCAGTACTTC
cdr3_aa: CSAREKGGRYEQYF

j_call: TRBJ2-3
v_call: TRBV12-3/TRBV12-4
clone_size: few
d_call: TRBD1
cdr3_nt: TGTGCCAGCAGTCCACGGACAGGGTTAGATACGCAGTATTTT
cdr3_aa: CASSPRTGLDTQYF

j_call: TRBJ1-2
v_call: TRBV5-6
clone_size: few
d_call: .
cdr3_nt: TGTGCCAGCAGCTTGGGCGGCTCCTACTATGGCTACACCTTC
cdr3_aa: CASSLGGSYYGYTF

j_call: TRBJ2-3
v_call: TRBV6-5
clone_size: .
d_call: .
cdr3_nt: TGTGCCAGCAGTTACTCTCCTTACTATGCGGATACGCAGTATTTT
cdr3_aa: CASSYSPYYADTQYF

j_call: TRBJ2-5
v_call: TRBV28
clone_size: .
d_call: .
cdr3_nt: TGTGCCAGCAGCCCTAGTTGGGGGACGGGGACCCAGTACTTC
cdr3_aa: CASSPSWGTGTQYF

j_call: TRBJ2-7
v_call: TRBV6-2/TRBV6-3
clone_size: .
d_call: .
cdr3_nt: TGTGCCAGCAGTTATTTGTACGAGCAGTACTTC
cdr3_aa: CASSYLYEQYF

j_call: TRBJ1-5
v_call: TRBV6-2/TRBV6-3
clone_size: few
d_call: .
cdr3_nt: TGTGCCAGCAGCGACAGTGTAGATCAGCCCCAGCATTTT
cdr3_aa: CASSDSVDQPQHF

j_call: TRBJ2-2
v_call: TRBV4-3
clone_size: .
d_call: .
cdr3_nt: TGCGCCAGCAGCCGGGGCGCCAGGGTTACCGGGGAGCTGTTTTTT
cdr3_aa: CASSRGARVTGELFF

j_call: TRBJ1-2
v_call: TRBV20-1
clone_size: .
d_call: .
cdr3_nt: TGCAGTGCTAGAGAGACAGTCGGCTACACCTTC
cdr3_aa: CSARETVGYTF

j_call: TRBJ1-6
v_call: TRBV9
clone_size: few
d_call: .
cdr3_nt: TGTGCCAGCAGCGTAGAACCAGGCCCGTTGGGGTCCCTCCACTTT
cdr3_aa: CASSVEPGPLGSLHF

j_call: TRBJ2-2
v_call: TRBV9
clone_size: .
d_call: .
cdr3_nt: TGTGCCAGCAGCGCCGCGAACACCGTGGAGCTGTTTTTT
cdr3_aa: CASSAANTVELFF

j_call: TRBJ2-5
v_call: TRBV7-9
clone_size: .
d_call: .
cdr3_nt: TGTGCCAGCAGCCCCCCTCTGGGCCAAGAGACCCAGTACTTC
cdr3_aa: CASSPPLGQETQYF

j_call: TRBJ1-2
v_call: TRBV4-2
clone_size: few
d_call: TRBD1
cdr3_nt: TGTGCCAGCAGCCGAACACCGGGACAGGGGTACTATGGCTACACCTTC
cdr3_aa: CASSRTPGQGYYGYTF

j_call: TRBJ2-3
v_call: TRBV9
clone_size: many
d_call: .
cdr3_nt: TGTGCCAGCAGCGTATCCAGCACAGATACGCAGTATTTT
cdr3_aa: CASSVSSTDTQYF

j_call: TRBJ2-7
v_call: TRBV4-1
clone_size: .
d_call: .
cdr3_nt: TGCGCCAGCAGCCCCTCCTCAGGGGAGGTGTACGAGCAGTACTTC
cdr3_aa: CASSPSSGEVYEQYF

j_call: TRBJ2-5
v_call: TRBV12-5
clone_size: few
d_call: .
cdr3_nt: TGTGCTAGTGGTGGAGGGGGGGGGCTGGAGACCCAGTACTTC
cdr3_aa: CASGGGGGLETQYF

j_call: TRBJ2-7
v_call: TRBV4-1
clone_size: few
d_call: .
cdr3_nt: TGCGCCAGCAGCCAAGTTACAGGAGAATTCTACGAGCAGTACTTC
cdr3_aa: CASSQVTGEFYEQYF

j_call: TRBJ2-1
v_call: TRBV6-5
clone_size: many
d_call: TRBD1
cdr3_nt: TGTGCCAGCACGCAGGGGACAGGGTGGAATGAGCAGTTCTTC
cdr3_aa: CASTQGTGWNEQFF

j_call: TRBJ2-4
v_call: TRBV20-1
clone_size: few
d_call: .
cdr3_nt: TGCAGTGCGTGGGGGTCCGGGAGCATTCAGTACTTC
cdr3_aa: CSAWGSGSIQYF

j_call: TRBJ1-1
v_call: TRBV5-8
clone_size: few
d_call: TRBD1
cdr3_nt: TGTGCCAGCAGCTCGACAGGGCACACTGAAGCTTTCTTT
cdr3_aa: CASSSTGHTEAFF

j_call: TRBJ2-7
v_call: TRBV27
clone_size: .
d_call: .
cdr3_nt: TGTGCCAGCAGTTTTAGGCAGGGCTCCTACGAGCAGTACTTC
cdr3_aa: CASSFRQGSYEQYF

j_call: TRBJ2-3
v_call: TRBV7-9
clone_size: few
d_call: .
cdr3_nt: TGTGCCAGCAGCTCGGGACAACCCGGAGGTACGCAGTATTTT
cdr3_aa: CASSSGQPGGTQYF

j_call: TRBJ2-1
v_call: TRBV5-4
clone_size: .
d_call: TRBD2
cdr3_nt: TGTGCCAGCAGCTTGGAGTGGCGGGGGACCAATGAGCAGTTCTTC
cdr3_aa: CASSLEWRGTNEQFF

j_call: TRBJ1-5
v_call: TRBV27
clone_size: few
d_call: .
cdr3_nt: TGTGCCAGCAGTTTGTCTGAGGACAATCAGCCCCAGCATTTT
cdr3_aa: CASSLSEDNQPQHF

j_call: TRBJ2-5
v_call: TRBV14
clone_size: few
d_call: .
cdr3_nt: TGTGCCAGCAGCCAAGATGTGGTGCGGGACAGACAAGAGACCCAGTACTTC
cdr3_aa: CASSQDVVRDRQETQYF

j_call: TRBJ1-2
v_call: TRBV5-6
clone_size: few
d_call: .
cdr3_nt: TGTGCCAGCAGCCTCGGGACGCTGAAGGGCTACACCTTC
cdr3_aa: CASSLGTLKGYTF

j_call: TRBJ1-2
v_call: TRBV19
clone_size: .
d_call: .
cdr3_nt: TGTGCCAGTAGTCACAGGGTAAAAGACTATGGCTACACCTTC
cdr3_aa: CASSHRVKDYGYTF

j_call: TRBJ2-3
v_call: TRBV24-1
clone_size: few
d_call: TRBD2
cdr3_nt: TGTGCCACCAGTCGGGTAGCGGGGGGAGGAACGCAGTATTTT
cdr3_aa: CATSRVAGGGTQYF

j_call: TRBJ2-3
v_call: TRBV28
clone_size: few
d_call: .
cdr3_nt: TGTGCCAGCAGTTCGGGGTCCAGCGGACCCCATACGCAGTATTTT
cdr3_aa: CASSSGSSGPHTQYF

j_call: TRBJ2-7
v_call: TRBV6-5
clone_size: .
d_call: TRBD2
cdr3_nt: TGTGCCAGCTCACGGGCGGGGGACGAGCAGTACTTC
cdr3_aa: CASSRAGDEQYF

j_call: TRBJ1-3
v_call: TRBV14
clone_size: .
d_call: .
cdr3_nt: TGTGCCAGCAGCCAAGCCGCGTCAGGGGGAAACACCATATATTTT
cdr3_aa: CASSQAASGGNTIYF

j_call: TRBJ1-6
v_call: TRBV6-2/TRBV6-3
clone_size: .
d_call: .
cdr3_nt: TGTGCCAGCAGTTACTCCAGCAATTCACCCCTCCACTTT
cdr3_aa: CASSYSSNSPLHF

j_call: TRBJ2-5
v_call: TRBV4-1
clone_size: few
d_call: TRBD2
cdr3_nt: TGCGCCAGCAGCCAAGGGGAGGGCCGGGAGACCCAGTACTTC
cdr3_aa: CASSQGEGRETQYF

j_call: TRBJ1-1
v_call: TRBV29-1
clone_size: .
d_call: TRBD1
cdr3_nt: TGCAGCGTAGCACAGGGGGCTCGCACTGAAGCTTTCTTT
cdr3_aa: CSVAQGARTEAFF

j_call: TRBJ2-3
v_call: TRBV5-1
clone_size: few
d_call: TRBD2
cdr3_nt: TGCGCCAGCAGCTTGCCCTTGCTCAGCGGGGGTGATACGCAGTATTTT
cdr3_aa: CASSLPLLSGGDTQYF

j_call: TRBJ1-1
v_call: TRBV29-1
clone_size: .
d_call: .
cdr3_nt: TGCAGCGTTGAAGACCTACAGATAATGAACACTGAAGCTTTCTTT
cdr3_aa: CSVEDLQIMNTEAFF

j_call: TRBJ2-5
v_call: TRBV9
clone_size: few
d_call: .
cdr3_nt: TGTGCCAGCAATCCGCGGGGCTTGGAAGAGACCCAGTACTTC
cdr3_aa: CASNPRGLEETQYF

j_call: TRBJ1-1
v_call: TRBV12-3/TRBV12-4
clone_size: many
d_call: .
cdr3_nt: TGTGCCAGCAGCCGGACAACGAACACTGAAGCTTTCTTT
cdr3_aa: CASSRTTNTEAFF

j_call: TRBJ2-7
v_call: TRBV12-2
clone_size: few
d_call: .
cdr3_nt: TGTGCAAGTCGCTTCGGGTACGAGCAGTACTTC
cdr3_aa: CASRFGYEQYF

j_call: TRBJ1-1
v_call: TRBV18
clone_size: .
d_call: .
cdr3_nt: TGTGCCAGCTCACGACAGGATTACACTGAAGCTTTCTTT
cdr3_aa: CASSRQDYTEAFF

j_call: TRBJ2-7
v_call: TRBV7-2
clone_size: few
d_call: .
cdr3_nt: TGTGCCAGCAGCATCAACTACGGGGTCTACGAGCAGTACTTC
cdr3_aa: CASSINYGVYEQYF

j_call: TRBJ2-7
v_call: TRBV7-3
clone_size: few
d_call: .
cdr3_nt: TGTGCCAGCAGCTTAGGCAGGTTGGACGAGCAGTACTTC
cdr3_aa: CASSLGRLDEQYF

j_call: TRBJ1-5
v_call: TRBV6-2/TRBV6-3
clone_size: .
d_call: .
cdr3_nt: TGTGCCAGCAGTCGTGACGGGACGGCTAATCAGCCCCAGCATTTT
cdr3_aa: CASSRDGTANQPQHF

j_call: TRBJ1-1
v_call: TRBV12-3/TRBV12-4
clone_size: .
d_call: .
cdr3_nt: TGTGCCAGCAGTACAACAATGAACACTGAAGCTTTCTTT
cdr3_aa: CASSTTMNTEAFF

j_call: TRBJ2-3
v_call: TRBV4-3
clone_size: many
d_call: .
cdr3_nt: TGCGCCAGCAGCCAAGAGTATATACGGCCAGGGGTTGGTAGAACAGATACGCAGTATTTT
cdr3_aa: CASSQEYIRPGVGRTDTQYF